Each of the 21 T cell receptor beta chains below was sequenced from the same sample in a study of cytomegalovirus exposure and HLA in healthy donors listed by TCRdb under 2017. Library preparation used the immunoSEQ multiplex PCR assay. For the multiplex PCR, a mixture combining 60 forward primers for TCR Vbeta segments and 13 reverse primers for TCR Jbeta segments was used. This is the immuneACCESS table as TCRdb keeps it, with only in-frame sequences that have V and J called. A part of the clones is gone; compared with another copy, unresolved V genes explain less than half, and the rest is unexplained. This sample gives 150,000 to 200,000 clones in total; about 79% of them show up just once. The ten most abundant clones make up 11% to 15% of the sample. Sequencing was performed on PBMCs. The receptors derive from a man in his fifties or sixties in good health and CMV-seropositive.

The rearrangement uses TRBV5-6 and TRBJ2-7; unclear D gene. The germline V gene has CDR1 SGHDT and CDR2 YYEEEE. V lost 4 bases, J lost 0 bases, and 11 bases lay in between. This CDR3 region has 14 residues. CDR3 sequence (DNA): TGTGCCAGCAGCCCCCTTGGTAGCTCCTACGAGCAGTACGTC. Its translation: CASSPLGSSYEQYV.

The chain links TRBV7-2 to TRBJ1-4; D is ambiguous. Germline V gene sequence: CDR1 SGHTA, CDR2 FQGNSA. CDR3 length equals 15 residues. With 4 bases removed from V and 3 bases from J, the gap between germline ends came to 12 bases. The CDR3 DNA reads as TGTGCCAGCAGCTCGGGAGCGAGCCCTAATGAAAAACTGTTTTTT. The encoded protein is CASSSGASPNEKLFF.

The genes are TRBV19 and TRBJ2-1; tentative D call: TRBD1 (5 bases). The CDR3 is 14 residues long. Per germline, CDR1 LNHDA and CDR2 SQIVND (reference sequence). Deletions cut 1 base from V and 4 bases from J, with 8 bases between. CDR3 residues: CASSIGGPYNEQFF. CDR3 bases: TGTGCCAGTAGTATAGGGGGCCCTTACAATGAGCAGTTCTTC.

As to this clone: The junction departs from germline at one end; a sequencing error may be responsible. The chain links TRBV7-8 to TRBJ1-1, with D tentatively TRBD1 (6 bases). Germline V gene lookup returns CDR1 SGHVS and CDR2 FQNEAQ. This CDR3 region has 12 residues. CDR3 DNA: TGTGCCAGCAGCTCCGGGACACCTGACGCTTTCTTT. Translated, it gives CASSSGTPDAFF.

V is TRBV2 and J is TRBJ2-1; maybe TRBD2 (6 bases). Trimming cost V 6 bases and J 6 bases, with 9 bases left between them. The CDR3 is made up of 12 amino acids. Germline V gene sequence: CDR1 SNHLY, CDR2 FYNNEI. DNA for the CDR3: TGTGCCAGCAGGGGGGGAGGCAATGAGCAGTTCTTC. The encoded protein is CASRGGGNEQFF.

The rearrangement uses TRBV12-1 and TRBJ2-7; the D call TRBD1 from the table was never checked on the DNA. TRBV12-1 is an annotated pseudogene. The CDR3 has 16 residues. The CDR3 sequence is CASSTRDSNRLNEQYF. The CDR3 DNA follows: TGTGCCAGCAGCACGCGGGACAGCAACCGATTGAACGAGCAGTACTTC.

The CDR3 spells CASSKNSGLKNTEAFF. The CDR3 DNA follows: TGTGCCAGCAGCAAAAATTCGGGACTCAAGAACACTGAAGCTTTCTTT. The rearrangement joins TRBV21-1 to TRBJ1-1. TRBV21-1 is termed a pseudogene. This CDR3 is 16 amino acids long.

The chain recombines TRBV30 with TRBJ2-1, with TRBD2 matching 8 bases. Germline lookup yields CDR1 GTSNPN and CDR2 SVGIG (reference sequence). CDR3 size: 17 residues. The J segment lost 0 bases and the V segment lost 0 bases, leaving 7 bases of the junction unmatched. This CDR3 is CAWSVPLRGGSYNEQFF. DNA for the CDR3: TGTGCCTGGAGTGTACCTCTCCGGGGGGGCTCCTACAATGAGCAGTTCTTC.

As DNA, the CDR3 is TGTGCCACCAGCAGAGCTTTGAATCCGCCAGGGGGCGGAAGCTCCTATAATTCACCCCTCCACTTT. Translated: CATSRALNPPGGGSSYNSPLHF. The rearrangement uses TRBV15 and TRBJ1-6; 8 bases fit TRBD1. After removal of 1 base from V and 0 bases from J, the junction contained 17 bases not matched to a gene. The CDR3 contains 22 residues. Germline V CDR1 and CDR2: LNHNV, YYDKDF (reference sequence).

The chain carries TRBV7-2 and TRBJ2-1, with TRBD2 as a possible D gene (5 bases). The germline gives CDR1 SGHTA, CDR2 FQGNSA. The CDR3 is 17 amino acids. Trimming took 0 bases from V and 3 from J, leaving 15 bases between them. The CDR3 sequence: CASSLAPAASFYNEQFF. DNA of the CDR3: TGTGCCAGCAGCTTAGCTCCAGCGGCAAGCTTCTACAATGAGCAGTTCTTC.

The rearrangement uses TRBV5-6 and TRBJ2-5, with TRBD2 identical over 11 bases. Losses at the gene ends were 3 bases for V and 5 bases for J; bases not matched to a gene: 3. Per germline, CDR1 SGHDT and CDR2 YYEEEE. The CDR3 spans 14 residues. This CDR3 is CASSSIAGGETQYF. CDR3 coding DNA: TGTGCCAGCAGCTCTATAGCGGGGGGGGAGACCCAGTACTTC.

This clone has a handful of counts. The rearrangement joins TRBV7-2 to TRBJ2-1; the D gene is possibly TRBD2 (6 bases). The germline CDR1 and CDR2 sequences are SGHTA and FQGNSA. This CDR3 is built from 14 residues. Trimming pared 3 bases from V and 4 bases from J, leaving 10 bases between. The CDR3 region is CASSFSGLYNEQFF. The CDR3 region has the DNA TGTGCCAGCAGCTTTAGCGGCCTTTACAATGAGCAGTTCTTC.

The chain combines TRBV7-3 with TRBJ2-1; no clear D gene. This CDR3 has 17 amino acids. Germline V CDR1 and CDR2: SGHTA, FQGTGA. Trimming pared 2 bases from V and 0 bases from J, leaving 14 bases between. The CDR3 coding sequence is TGTGCCAGCAGCTTATTGCCTCTACCCCGCTCCTACAATGAGCAGTTCTTC. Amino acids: CASSLLPLPRSYNEQFF.

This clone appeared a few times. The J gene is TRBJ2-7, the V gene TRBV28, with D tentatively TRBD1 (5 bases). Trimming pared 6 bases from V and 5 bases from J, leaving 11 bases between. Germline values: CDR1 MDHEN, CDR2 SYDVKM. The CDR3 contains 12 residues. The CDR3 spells CASRPGLNEQYF. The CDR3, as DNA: TGTGCCAGCAGGCCAGGGTTGAACGAGCAGTACTTC.

CDR3 nucleotides: TGTGCCAGCAGCCCCCGTGGTGGGGGGGCTAGGGATGAGCAGTTCTTC. This sequence encodes CASSPRGGGARDEQFF. The chain is built from TRBV7-9 and TRBJ2-1; D may be TRBD2 (7 bases). From germline, CDR1 is SEHNR and CDR2 FQNEAQ (reference sequence). The CDR3 totals 16 residues. Between the trimmed V and J ends, which lost 5 bases and 8 bases, there was a span of 22 bases. The full variable domain, completed using reference TRBV7-9 and TRBJ2-1, is DTGVSQNPRHKITKRGQNVTFRCDPISEHNRLYWYRQTLGQGPEFLTYFQNEAQLEKSRLLSDRFSAERPKGSFSTLEIQRTEQGDSAMYLCASSPRGGGARDEQFFGPGTRLTVL.

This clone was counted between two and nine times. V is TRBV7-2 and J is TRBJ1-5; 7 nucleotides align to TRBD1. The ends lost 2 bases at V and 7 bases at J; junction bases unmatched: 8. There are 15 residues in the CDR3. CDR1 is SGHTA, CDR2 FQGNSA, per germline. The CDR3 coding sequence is TGTGCCAGCAGCTTAAGGACCACAGGGGAGCAGCCCCAGCATTTT. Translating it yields CASSLRTTGEQPQHF.

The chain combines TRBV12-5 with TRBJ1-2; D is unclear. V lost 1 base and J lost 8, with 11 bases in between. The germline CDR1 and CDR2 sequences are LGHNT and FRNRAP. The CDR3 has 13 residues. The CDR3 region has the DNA TGTGCTAGTGGTTTGGAGGGAGTGGTGGGCTACACCTTC. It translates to CASGLEGVVGYTF.

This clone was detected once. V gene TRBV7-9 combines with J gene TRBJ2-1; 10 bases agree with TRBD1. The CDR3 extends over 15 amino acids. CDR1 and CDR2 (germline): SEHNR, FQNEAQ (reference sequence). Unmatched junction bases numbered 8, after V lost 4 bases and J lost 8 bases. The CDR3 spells CASSSETGGIDEQFF. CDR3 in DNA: TGTGCCAGCAGCTCGGAGACAGGGGGCATCGATGAGCAGTTCTTC.

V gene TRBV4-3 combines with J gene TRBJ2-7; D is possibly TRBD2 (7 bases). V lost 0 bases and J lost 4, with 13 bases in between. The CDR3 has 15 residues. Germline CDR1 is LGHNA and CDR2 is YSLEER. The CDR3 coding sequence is TGCGCCAGCAGCCAAGATCTAGGGGGGGCGTACGAGCAGTACTTC. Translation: CASSQDLGGAYEQYF.

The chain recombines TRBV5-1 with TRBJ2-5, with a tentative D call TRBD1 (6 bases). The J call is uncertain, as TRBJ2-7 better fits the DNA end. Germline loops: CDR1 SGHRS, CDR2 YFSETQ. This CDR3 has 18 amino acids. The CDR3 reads CASSLALSGAFSSYEQYF. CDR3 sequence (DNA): TGCGCCAGCAGCTTGGCGCTATCAGGGGCTTTTAGCTCCTACGAGCAGTACTTC.

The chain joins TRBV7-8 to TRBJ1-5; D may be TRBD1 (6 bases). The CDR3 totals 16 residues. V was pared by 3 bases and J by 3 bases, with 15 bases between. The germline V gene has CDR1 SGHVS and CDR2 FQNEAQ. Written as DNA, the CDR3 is TGTGCCAGCAGCTTCTCACAGGGATACAACAATCAGCCCCAGCATTTT. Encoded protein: CASSFSQGYNNQPQHF. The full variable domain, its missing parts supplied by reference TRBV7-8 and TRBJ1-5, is GAGVSQSPRYKVAKRGQDVALRCDPISGHVSLFWYQQALGQGPEFLTYFQNEAQLDKSGLPSDRFFAERPEGSVSTLKIQRTQQEDSAVYLCASSFSQGYNNQPQHFGDGTRLSIL.